This T cell receptor beta chain derives from a study of cytomegalovirus exposure and HLA in healthy donors. Study-wide results and limits: A highly shared variant cluster was judged a likely technical artifact. An analysis was carried out later, and it reportedly showed fewer N-insertions in an Asian-associated ancestry cluster than the roughly 670-donor mean.

This clone appeared a few times. Antigen unknown. The germline CDR1 and CDR2 sequences are SGHVS and FQNEAQ. The CDR3 runs to 16 residues. V lost 1 base and J lost 6; bases outside the gene matches: 6. Healthy donors of bone marrow made up the group. Researchers ran the PCR with 60 Vbeta and 13 Jbeta primers. Sequencing was performed with immunoSEQ multiplex PCR; in TCRdb, only in-frame clones are kept and a portion is missing. The sample shows some 170,000 clones, almost 80% of them seen only once. Sequencing was done on a sample of PBMCs. This sequence was found in a man younger than 30 in good health and CMV-seropositive. The chain carries TRBV7-8 and TRBJ2-2; 9 bases are shared with TRBD2. The CDR3 sequence: CASSLDPASGAGELFF. The CDR3 DNA sequence: TGTGCCAGCAGCTTAGACCCGGCTAGCGGGGCCGGGGAGCTGTTTTTT.